This entry concerns a single T cell receptor (beta chain). Only in-frame clones appear in the TCRdb table, and some are missing; sequencing was by immunoSEQ multiplex PCR. This table has about 230,000 clones, about nine tenths appearing once. The data are from a study of blood T cell repertoires in COVID-19. Study summary: In each case, the material was cDNA or gDNA derived from T cells, B-cell-depleted T cells, or PBMCs.

Looked up from germline, CDR1 is KGHDR and CDR2 is SFDVKD. V shed 9 bases and J 2 bases; nucleotides not matched to a gene: 6. This CDR3 region has 15 residues. The receptor comes from a man in his fifties or sixties with COVID-19, enrolled during active disease. V is TRBV24-1 and J is TRBJ2-1; 10 nucleotides match TRBD2. The material sequenced was peripheral blood. For the CDR3, the DNA is TGTGCCACCGGGGAAAGCGGGGGGGCCTACAATGAGCAGTTCTTC. Protein: CATGESGGAYNEQFF.